This TCR beta chain appears in the sequencing data of a study of blood T cell repertoires in COVID-19. This clone was seen more than once but under ten times. CDR1 is SGDLS and CDR2 is YYNGEE in the germline V gene. The CDR3 covers 16 residues. With V trimmed by 3 bases and J by 3 bases, 3 bases remained unmatched. Assay used: immunoSEQ multiplex PCR; TCRdb lists only in-frame clones, some missing. The top ten clones hold less than 15% of a sample with some 180,000 clones, 80% to 90% of them seen once. The genes are TRBV9 and TRBJ1-4, with 12 nucleotides matching TRBD1. The clonotype originates from a woman older than 75 with COVID-19, enrolled during active disease. The sequencing sample was made of peripheral blood. In nucleotides, the CDR3 is TGTGCCAGCAGCGCCGGGACAGGGGGCTCTAATGAAAAACTGTTTTTT. Amino acids: CASSAGTGGSNEKLFF.